These 27 T cell receptor beta chains came from one sample sequenced in a study of T cell responses to AZD1222 COVID-19 vaccine. TCRdb keeps only in-frame clones here, not all; method: immunoSEQ multiplex PCR. The sample shows about 130,000 clones, about 90% of them seen only once. Sequenced here: peripheral blood, sampled on day 0 of MenACWY control vaccination. The receptor set was obtained from an adult in good health.

This chain joins TRBV7-9 and TRBJ2-3; D remains ambiguous. The CDR3 is made up of 13 amino acids. Trimming removed 0 bases at V and 6 bases at J, with 7 bases between. Germline V gene sequence: CDR1 SEHNR, CDR2 FQNEAQ (reference sequence). The CDR3 reads CASSLAQWDTQYF. The CDR3 DNA reads as TGTGCCAGCAGCTTAGCCCAATGGGATACGCAGTATTTT. Full variable domain (outside the CDR3, taken from reference TRBV7-9 and TRBJ2-3): DTGVSQNPRHKITKRGQNVTFRCDPISEHNRLYWYRQTLGQGPEFLTYFQNEAQLEKSRLLSDRFSAERPKGSFSTLEIQRTEQGDSAMYLCASSLAQWDTQYFGPGTRLTVL.

V usage is TRBV5-1 and J usage is TRBJ2-7, with TRBD1 identical over 10 bases. V lost 4 bases, J lost 3 bases, and 4 bases stayed unmatched. The germline V gene encodes CDR1 SGHRS and CDR2 YFSETQ. The CDR3 runs to 14 residues. The CDR3 nucleotides read TGCGCCAGCAGCACCGGACAGGGGGGCTACGAGCAGTACTTC. It codes for CASSTGQGGYEQYF.

This clone was detected once. The chain combines TRBV18 with TRBJ2-7, with 12 bases lining up with TRBD1. Germline assignment: CDR1 KGHSH and CDR2 LQKENI. V trimming: 3 bases; J trimming: 6 bases; junction bases outside the gene matches: 0. The CDR3 totals 13 residues. CDR3 amino acids: CASSPGQGAEQYV. The DNA for the CDR3 is TGTGCCAGCTCACCGGGACAGGGGGCCGAGCAGTACGTC.

This chain's CDR3 is CASNPGDTDTQYF. Written as DNA, the CDR3 is TGTGCCAGTAACCCGGGGGACACAGATACGCAGTATTTT. V usage is TRBV19 and J usage is TRBJ2-3, with D possibly matching TRBD2 (6 bases). Germline V CDR1 and CDR2: LNHDA, SQIVND (reference sequence). The CDR3 spans 13 residues. Trimming cost V 7 bases and J 2 bases, with 10 bases left between them. Complete variable domain (other parts from reference TRBV19 and TRBJ2-3): DGGITQSPKYLFRKEGQNVTLSCEQNLNHDAMYWYRQDPGQGLRLIYYSQIVNDFQKGDIAEGYSVSREKKESFPLTVTSAQKNPTAFYLCASNPGDTDTQYFGPGTRLTVL.

The chain recombines TRBV30 with TRBJ2-5; tentatively, D is TRBD1 (6 bases). In germline, CDR1 is GTSNPN, CDR2 SVGIG (reference sequence). The CDR3 extends over 15 amino acids. Trimming shortened V by 0 bases and J by 5 bases, and 16 bases separated the two germline ends. The CDR3 nucleotides are TGTGCCTGGAGTGTTTGGGGACAAGGCCCGGAGACCCAGTACTTC. Protein sequence: CAWSVWGQGPETQYF.

The V gene is TRBV6-5, the J gene TRBJ1-4, with 8 positions matching TRBD1. The germline V gene encodes CDR1 MNHEY and CDR2 SVGAGI. With 6 bases clipped from V and 3 bases from J, the junction kept 3 bases outside the gene matches. The CDR3 runs 14 residues. CDR3 amino acids: CASRDRAANEKLFF. DNA of the CDR3: TGTGCCAGCAGGGACAGGGCGGCTAATGAAAAACTGTTTTTT.

This clone was seen only once. V gene TRBV27 combines with J gene TRBJ2-1, with 7 bases aligning to TRBD1. This CDR3 spans 14 amino acids. V dropped 5 bases and J dropped 6; count of bases not matched to a gene: 7. Germline V CDR1 and CDR2: MNHEY, SMNVEV (reference sequence). The CDR3, as DNA: TGTGCCAGCAGTACCAGACAGGGTCCCAATGAGCAGTTCTTC. Amino acids: CASSTRQGPNEQFF.

The chain is built from TRBV5-1 and TRBJ1-3; tentative D call: TRBD1 (6 bases). The V end was cut by 1 base, the J end by 0 bases, with 8 bases between. The CDR3 has 15 residues. CDR1 and CDR2 (germline): SGHRS, YFSETQ. In DNA, the CDR3 is TGCGCCAGCAGCTTGACGGACAGCTCTGGAAACACCATATATTTT. As protein: CASSLTDSSGNTIYF.

The chain recombines TRBV5-1 with TRBJ2-6; D possibly corresponds to TRBD2 (6 bases). Trimming took off 0 bases at V and 2 bases at J, with 18 bases between the two ends. CDR3 length: 19 amino acids. Germline V gene lookup returns CDR1 SGHRS and CDR2 YFSETQ. The CDR3 reads CASSLDPRRDRTGANVLTF. CDR3 nucleotide sequence: TGCGCCAGCAGCTTGGACCCCCGGCGGGACCGAACTGGGGCCAACGTCCTGACTTTC. The variable domain in full, with the rest retrieved from reference TRBV5-1 and TRBJ2-6, is KAGVTQTPRYLIKTRGQQVTLSCSPISGHRSVSWYQQTPGQGLQFLFEYFSETQRNKGNFPGRFSGRQFSNSRSEMNVSTLELGDSALYLCASSLDPRRDRTGANVLTFGAGSRLTVL.

The gene calls are TRBV15 and TRBJ2-3; either TRBD1 or TRBD2 may fit D (5 bases each). The V end was cut by 9 bases, the J end by 2 bases, with 15 bases between. This CDR3 comprises 14 residues. Germline CDR1 reads LNHNV; CDR2 reads YYDKDF (reference sequence). In DNA, the CDR3 is TGTGCCACTTCTCGGGACCCTACCACAGATACGCAGTATTTT. Encoded protein: CATSRDPTTDTQYF.

The chain uses TRBV10-1 and TRBJ1-2; D unresolved. Germline V gene data show CDR1 as WNHNN and CDR2 as SYGVQD (reference sequence). This CDR3 is built from 15 residues. The V and J ends lost 2 bases and 7 bases respectively, with 17 bases between them. CDR3 protein: CASSEVVGAAVGYTF. Here the CDR3 DNA reads TGCGCCAGCAGTGAGGTTGTAGGAGCTGCCGTTGGCTACACCTTC.

The chain carries TRBV27 and TRBJ2-1, with 11 bases identical to TRBD1. The CDR3 consists of 18 residues. The J segment lost 2 bases and the V segment lost 4 bases, leaving 10 bases of the junction unmatched. The germline CDR1 and CDR2 sequences are MNHEY and SMNVEV (reference sequence). DNA of the CDR3: TGTGCCAGCAGTTCAAGGTTCGGGACAGGGGGACCCTACAATGAGCAGTTCTTC. Translating gives CASSSRFGTGGPYNEQFF.

This chain connects TRBV7-2 to TRBJ2-7; the match to TRBD1 covers 7 bases. With V trimmed by 4 bases and J by 2 bases, 5 bases remained unmatched. Germline CDR1 is SGHTA and CDR2 is FQGNSA. This CDR3 is built from 14 residues. The CDR3 region is CASSWTGPPYEQYF. The CDR3 DNA is TGTGCCAGCAGCTGGACAGGCCCCCCCTACGAGCAGTACTTC.

The J gene is TRBJ2-5, the V gene TRBV5-6; D perhaps matches TRBD2 (5 bases). The CDR3 is 15 amino acids. CDR1 is SGHDT and CDR2 is YYEEEE in the germline V gene. V lost 4 bases and J lost 5, with 18 bases in between. This CDR3 reads CASSDSRGVGETQYF. CDR3 in DNA: TGTGCCAGCAGCGACTCCCGGGGAGTCGGGGAGACCCAGTACTTC.

The rearrangement joins TRBV10-3 to TRBJ1-2; D possibly corresponds to TRBD1 (5 bases). This CDR3 has 12 residues. V was cut by 4 bases and J by 6 bases, with 9 bases left in between. Germline CDR1 is ENHRY and CDR2 is SYGVKD. The CDR3 DNA is TGTGCCATCAGTGCCCGACAGAATGGCTACACCTTC. Its protein product is CAISARQNGYTF.

The genes are TRBV10-2 and TRBJ2-7; maybe TRBD2 (5 bases). The germline V gene has CDR1 WSHSY and CDR2 SAAADI. The CDR3 is 15 amino acids. V lost 4 bases, J lost 3 bases, and 16 bases lay in between. CDR3 DNA: TGCGCCAGCAGTGTGGACGCCCCTAGCAGCTACGAGCAGTACGTC. This sequence encodes CASSVDAPSSYEQYV.

The V and J genes are TRBV3-1 (or the pseudogene TRBV3-2) and TRBJ1-4, with D possibly being TRBD1 (6 bases). This CDR3 contains 16 residues. The V end was cut by 1 base, the J end by 10 bases, with 19 bases between. Per the germline V gene, CDR1 is LGHDT and CDR2 is YNNKEL (reference sequence). CDR3 DNA sequence: TGTGCCAGCAGCCAAGTAGGACAGACGTTGAGGGCAAAACTGTTTTTT. This encodes CASSQVGQTLRAKLFF.

The V and J genes are TRBV6-5 and TRBJ2-1; 8 bases match TRBD1. V shed 5 bases, J shed 5 bases, and the junction held 8 bases outside the gene matches. The CDR3 contains 15 residues. Germline values: CDR1 MNHEY, CDR2 SVGAGI. The CDR3, as DNA: TGTGCCAGCAGTACCGACAGGGGAAGTAACAATGAGCAGTTCTTC. Translating it yields CASSTDRGSNNEQFF.

This chain connects TRBV2 to TRBJ2-3; D might be TRBD2 (6 bases). V lost 6 bases and J 6 bases, leaving 13 bases between the germline ends. Germline-derived CDR1 and CDR2 are SNHLY and FYNNEI. The CDR3 is 13 amino acids. The CDR3 DNA is TGTGCCAGCAGAAGTATACGGGGGGATACGCAGTATTTT. Translating gives CASRSIRGDTQYF.

This chain connects TRBV12-3 or TRBV12-4 to TRBJ1-5; D uncertain. With 2 bases removed from V and 4 bases from J, the gap between germline ends came to 3 bases. The length of the CDR3 is 12 residues. DNA for the CDR3: TGTGCCAGCAGTTTAATGAATCAGCCCCAGCATTTT. Protein sequence: CASSLMNQPQHF.

V is TRBV5-4 and J is TRBJ1-1; D gene ambiguous. V dropped 4 bases and J dropped 2 bases, with 9 bases sitting between them. CDR3 length: 13 residues. CDR1 SGHNT and CDR2 YYREEE come from the germline V gene (reference sequence). The CDR3 nucleotides read TGTGCCAGCAGCCCGGGTCTTAACACTGAAGCTTTCTTT. Translating gives CASSPGLNTEAFF. Full variable domain (rest looked up from reference TRBV5-4 and TRBJ1-1): ETGVTQSPTHLIKTRGQQVTLRCSSQSGHNTVSWYQQALGQGPQFIFQYYREEENGRGNFPPRFSGLQFPNYSSELNVNALELDDSALYLCASSPGLNTEAFFGQGTRLTVV.

The gene calls are TRBV28 and TRBJ2-7, with D perhaps matching TRBD1 (6 bases). Germline assignment: CDR1 MDHEN and CDR2 SYDVKM. The germline V and J ends were trimmed by 6 bases and 2 bases, with 14 bases remaining between them. The CDR3 extends over 14 amino acids. In DNA form, the CDR3 reads TGTGCCAGCAGCTCCGGGACATTGACCTACGAGCAGTACGTC. It encodes CASSSGTLTYEQYV.

The chain combines TRBV7-9 with TRBJ1-4, with a tentative D call TRBD1 (6 bases). The CDR3 is 15 residues long. V lost 5 bases and J 0 bases, leaving 10 bases between the germline ends. In germline, CDR1 is SEHNR, CDR2 FQNEAQ (reference sequence). CDR3 amino acids: CASSPTGSTNEKLFF. In DNA, the CDR3 is TGTGCCAGCAGCCCAACAGGGTCAACTAATGAAAAACTGTTTTTT.

This clone was counted once. The chain recombines TRBV21-1 with TRBJ2-7; the table names TRBD1, a call not compared with the DNA. TRBV21-1 is a listed pseudogene. The CDR3 has 16 residues. As DNA, the CDR3 is TGTGCCAGCAGCAAAAGACAGTCCCCTTCAAGCGCAGCGCAGTACGTC. It is translated as CASSKRQSPSSAAQYV.

The chain is built from TRBV4-1 and TRBJ2-7; 10 bases map to TRBD1. Trimming at V came to 3 bases and at J to 0 bases, leaving 2 bases not matched to a gene. The CDR3 spans 15 residues. Germline V gene data show CDR1 as MGHRA and CDR2 as YSYEKL. In DNA, the CDR3 is TGCGCCAGCAGCCACGGACAGGGGGGCTCCTACGAGCAGTACTTC. Translation gives CASSHGQGGSYEQYF.

The V call is TRBV5-4, the J call TRBJ2-3; the match to TRBD2 covers 10 bases. J gave up 2 bases and V 4 bases, and 7 bases lay outside the gene matches. The germline CDR1 and CDR2 sequences are SGHNT and YYREEE (reference sequence). The CDR3 totals 16 residues. The CDR3 DNA sequence: TGTGCCAGCAGCGTCCCGGGACTAGCGAACACAGATACGCAGTATTTT. Translated: CASSVPGLANTDTQYF.

The V call is TRBV6-1, the J call TRBJ2-1; the match to TRBD2 covers 13 bases. This CDR3 spans 16 amino acids. Trimming at V came to 4 bases and at J to 4 bases, leaving 4 bases not matched to a gene. Germline values: CDR1 MNHNS, CDR2 SASEGT. CDR3: CASSGKLAGGYNEQFF. In DNA, the CDR3 is TGTGCCAGCAGTGGAAAACTAGCGGGAGGGTACAATGAGCAGTTCTTC.